This TCR beta chain emerged from a study of identical twins. Whole-study results and caveats: Invariant MAIT and iNKT cells could partly confound zero-insertion analyses. An excess of low generation probability was shown by twin-shared out-of-frame alpha sequences.

TCRdb fed the 5' RACE reads into MiXCR, producing one record per CDR3 protein. This sample yields approximately 140,000 distinct CDR3 sequences, of which around 3.5% are seen a single time; more than 7% belongs to the top ten. This clonotype appeared many times. Its antigen is not identified. Germline V gene sequence: CDR1 WSHSY, CDR2 SAAADI. V lost 6 bases and J lost 1, with 17 bases in between. The CDR3 has 16 amino acids. Sequencing input: memory T cells sorted from blood. The clonotype originates from a man aged 18 to 30 in good health. V is TRBV10-2 and J is TRBJ2-3; unclear D gene. The CDR3 protein is CASSKGNLRGTDTQYF. The CDR3 nucleotides are TGCGCCAGCAGCAAAGGGAACCTCCGGGGCACAGATACGCAGTATTTT.